This T cell receptor (beta chain) was sequenced for a study of blood T cell repertoires in COVID-19 (TCRdb year 2020). Study-wide context: Collaborator samples came from the United States, Italy and Spain and covered acute and convalescent phases of COVID-19. Samples came from the ongoing ImmuneRACE study (first 160 participants) plus 1,254 subjects from 6 global collaborators. The repertoires were made available in a free public database intended to serve as a resource for research on the immune response to SARS-CoV-2. Subjects who had been exposed to COVID-19, were actively infected with it, or had recovered from it provided the deeply sampled blood TCRbeta repertoires that made up the dataset. The material from the prospective study consisted of cDNA or gDNA derived from T cells, B-cell-depleted T cells, or PBMCs. Where available, HLA class I and class II types were taken from metadata supplied by the sample provider and were not determined by assay-based typing. A de-identified subject ID, COVID-19 status, age in years and sex were almost always included in the sample metadata.

CDR1 and CDR2 are read off the germline V gene as SGHRS and YFSETQ. V and J lose 7 bases and 3 bases, and a span of 20 bases separates them. The CDR3 contains 15 residues, cysteine and phenylalanine counted. CDR3 DNA is the only sequence kept; it has 45 bases, read in frame from the first base. The collaborating institutions used their own protocols to collect whole blood in K2EDTA tubes. Collaborator samples were shipped for TCRbeta analysis as frozen whole blood, isolated PBMCs, or DNA extracted from either sample type. As concerns this clone: What antigen it recognizes has not been identified. Per-nucleotide qualities are absent, and no much larger clonotype sits a single base away.

Results and caveats for the whole study, not just this receptor: Clinical and demographic metadata were provided uncurated, with the amount varying by source and participant.

TCRbeta CDR3 regions were amplified from genomic DNA by means of the immunoSEQ Assay, a bias-controlled multiplex PCR. The published analysis was carried out like this. Within the assay, amplification of reference gene primers was used to estimate how many nucleated cells each sample contained. To quantify the absolute abundance of each unique TCRbeta CDR3 rearrangement, sequence reads were collapsed and filtered. For each sample, productive Simpson clonality was calculated as the square root of Simpson's diversity index across productive rearrangements. As stored in TCRdb, this immuneACCESS dataset retains in-frame rearrangements with V and J assigned. A fraction of the clones does not appear; measured against another copy, unresolved V genes explain less than half of the discrepancy, and the remainder lacks a known reason. V, J and clone size are taken as reported in that table, and D and trimming were inferred from the DNA itself. This sample gives about 300,000 clones in total; around 82% of them show up just once. The top ten clonotypes cover roughly 1.1% of the sample.

The origin of this receptor is a woman in her forties or fifties with acute or convalescent COVID-19. The rearranged segments are TRBV5-1 and TRBJ2-7, with TRBD2 perhaps the D gene, on 5 matching bases. Material for sequencing was peripheral blood. CDR3 sequence: CASCPSPGSVYEQYF. The bases are TGCGCCAGCTGTCCCTCTCCGGGGTCCGTCTACGAGCAGTACTTC.